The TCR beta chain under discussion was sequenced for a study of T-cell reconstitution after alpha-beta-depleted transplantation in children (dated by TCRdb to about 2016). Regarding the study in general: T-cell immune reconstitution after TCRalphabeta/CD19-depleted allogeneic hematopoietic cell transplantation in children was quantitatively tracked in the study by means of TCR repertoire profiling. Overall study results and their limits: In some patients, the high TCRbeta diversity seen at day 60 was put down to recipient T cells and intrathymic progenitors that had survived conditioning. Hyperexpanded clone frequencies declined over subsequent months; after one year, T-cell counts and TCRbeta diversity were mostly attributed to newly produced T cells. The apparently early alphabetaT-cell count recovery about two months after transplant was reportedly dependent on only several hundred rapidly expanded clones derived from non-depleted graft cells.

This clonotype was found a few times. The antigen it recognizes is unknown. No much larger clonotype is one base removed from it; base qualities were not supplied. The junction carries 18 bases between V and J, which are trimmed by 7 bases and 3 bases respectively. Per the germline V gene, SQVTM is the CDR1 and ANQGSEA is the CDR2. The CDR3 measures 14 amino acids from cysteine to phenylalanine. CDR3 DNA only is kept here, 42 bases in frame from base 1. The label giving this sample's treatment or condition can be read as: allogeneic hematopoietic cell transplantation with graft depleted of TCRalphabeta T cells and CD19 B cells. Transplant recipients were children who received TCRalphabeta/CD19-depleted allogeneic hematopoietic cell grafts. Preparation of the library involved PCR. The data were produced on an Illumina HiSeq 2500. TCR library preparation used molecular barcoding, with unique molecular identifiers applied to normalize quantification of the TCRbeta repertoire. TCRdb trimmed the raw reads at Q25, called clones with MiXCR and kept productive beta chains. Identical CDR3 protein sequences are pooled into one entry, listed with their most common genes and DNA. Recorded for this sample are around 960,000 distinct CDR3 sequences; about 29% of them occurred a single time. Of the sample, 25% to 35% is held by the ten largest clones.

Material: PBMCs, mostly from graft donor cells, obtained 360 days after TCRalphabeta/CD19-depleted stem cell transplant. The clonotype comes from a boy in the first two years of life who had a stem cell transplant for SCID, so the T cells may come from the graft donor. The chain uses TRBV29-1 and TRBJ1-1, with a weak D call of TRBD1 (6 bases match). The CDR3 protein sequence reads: CSALVGGRDTEAFF. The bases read TGCAGCGCCCTAGTTGGGGGCAGGGACACTGAAGCTTTCTTT.